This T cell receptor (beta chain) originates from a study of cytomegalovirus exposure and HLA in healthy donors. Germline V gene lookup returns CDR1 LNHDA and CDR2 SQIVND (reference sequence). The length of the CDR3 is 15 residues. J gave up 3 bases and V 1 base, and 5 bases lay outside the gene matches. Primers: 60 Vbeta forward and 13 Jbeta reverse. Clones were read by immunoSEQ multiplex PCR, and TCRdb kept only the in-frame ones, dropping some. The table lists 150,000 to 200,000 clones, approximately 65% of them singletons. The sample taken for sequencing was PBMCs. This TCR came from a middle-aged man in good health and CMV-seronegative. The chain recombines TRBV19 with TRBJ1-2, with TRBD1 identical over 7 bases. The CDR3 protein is CASSIGDRVDYGYTF. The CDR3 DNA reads TGTGCCAGTAGTATAGGAGACAGGGTGGACTATGGCTACACCTTC. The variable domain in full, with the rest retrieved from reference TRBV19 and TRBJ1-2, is DGGITQSPKYLFRKEGQNVTLSCEQNLNHDAMYWYRQDPGQGLRLIYYSQIVNDFQKGDIAEGYSVSREKKESFPLTVTSAQKNPTAFYLCASSIGDRVDYGYTFGSGTRLTVV.